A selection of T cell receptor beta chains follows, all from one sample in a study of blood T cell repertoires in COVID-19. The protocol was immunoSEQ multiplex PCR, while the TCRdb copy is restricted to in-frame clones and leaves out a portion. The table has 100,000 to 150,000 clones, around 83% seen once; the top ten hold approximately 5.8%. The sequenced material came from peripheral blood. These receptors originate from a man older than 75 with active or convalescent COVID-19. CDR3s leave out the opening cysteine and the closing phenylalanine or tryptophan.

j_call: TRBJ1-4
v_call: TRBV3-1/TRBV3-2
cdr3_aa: ASSRRVGDNEKLF

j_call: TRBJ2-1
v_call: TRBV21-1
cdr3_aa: ASSKNIAGVSYNEQF

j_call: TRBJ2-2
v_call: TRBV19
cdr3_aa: ASSISGNTGELF

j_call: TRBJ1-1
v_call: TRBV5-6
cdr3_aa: ASSLLTGQRNTEAF

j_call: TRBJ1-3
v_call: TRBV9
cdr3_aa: ASSPFPGQYSGNTIY

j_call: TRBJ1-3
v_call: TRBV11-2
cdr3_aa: ASSLIRTVGNTIY

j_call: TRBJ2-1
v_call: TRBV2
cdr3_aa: ASSEGLAAGNEQF

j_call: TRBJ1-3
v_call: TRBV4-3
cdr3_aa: ASSQDREFSGNTIY

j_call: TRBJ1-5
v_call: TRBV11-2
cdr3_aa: ASSSGTGDNQPQH

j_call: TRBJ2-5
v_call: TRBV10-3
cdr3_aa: AISGTGETQY

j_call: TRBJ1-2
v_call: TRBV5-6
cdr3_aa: ASSRGQGDNYGYT

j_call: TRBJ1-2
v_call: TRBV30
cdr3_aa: AWSSREGKVTSYT

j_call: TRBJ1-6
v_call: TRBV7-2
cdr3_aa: ASSLGVRGGQKNSPLH

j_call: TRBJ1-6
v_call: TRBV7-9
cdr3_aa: ASSEGTANLYNSPLH

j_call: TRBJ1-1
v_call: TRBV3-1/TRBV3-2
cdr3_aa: ASSHGTGGTEAF

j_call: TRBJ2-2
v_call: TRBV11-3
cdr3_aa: ASSPGTGGANTGELF

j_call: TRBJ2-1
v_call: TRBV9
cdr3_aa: ASSVANLPTTGPIYNEQF

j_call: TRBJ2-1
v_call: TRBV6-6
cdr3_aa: ASSPRLAGGPYYNEQF

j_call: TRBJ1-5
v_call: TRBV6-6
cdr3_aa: ASSYSESNQPQH